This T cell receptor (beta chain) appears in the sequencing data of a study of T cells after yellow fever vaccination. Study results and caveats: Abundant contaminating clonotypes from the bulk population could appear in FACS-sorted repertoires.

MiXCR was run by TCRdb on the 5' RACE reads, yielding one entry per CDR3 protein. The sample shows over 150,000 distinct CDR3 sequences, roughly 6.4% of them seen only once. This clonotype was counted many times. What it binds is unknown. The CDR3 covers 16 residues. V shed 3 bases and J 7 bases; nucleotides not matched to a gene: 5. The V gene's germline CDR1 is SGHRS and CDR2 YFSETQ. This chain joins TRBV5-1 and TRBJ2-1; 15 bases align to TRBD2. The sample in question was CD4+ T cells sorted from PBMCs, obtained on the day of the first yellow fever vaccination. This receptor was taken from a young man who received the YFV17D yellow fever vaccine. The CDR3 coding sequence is TGCGCCAGCAGCTCCGGACTAGCGGGGGGGTTAAATGAGCAGTTCTTC. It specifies CASSSGLAGGLNEQFF.